Listed here are 3 T cell receptor beta chains from one sample, sequenced in a study of OX40 agonist ivuxolimab in advanced cancers. The table came from immunoSEQ multiplex PCR; TCRdb's copy has only in-frame clones and leaves some out. The data hold about 36,000 clones, with 80% to 85% observed a single time. Specimen: CD4+ or CD8+ T cells sorted from blood, collected in a trial of the OX40 agonist ivuxolimab. The receptors were sampled from an adult with an advanced solid tumor such as melanoma, head and neck, liver or kidney cancer.

The J gene is TRBJ2-4, the V gene TRBV28; 8 positions agree with TRBD2. J was trimmed by 0 bases and V by 5 bases; bases with no gene match: 9. Germline-derived CDR1 and CDR2 are MDHEN and SYDVKM. The CDR3 is 17 amino acids. CDR3 sequence: CASSPRGGTLAKNIQYF. CDR3 bases: TGTGCCAGCAGTCCACGGGGGGGGACTTTAGCCAAAAACATTCAGTACTTC.

The genes are TRBV5-6 and TRBJ2-7; D gene ambiguous. This CDR3 is built from 15 residues. CDR1 is SGHDT, CDR2 YYEEEE, per germline. The V end was cut by 1 base, the J end by 2 bases, with 13 bases between. The CDR3 DNA reads TGTGCCAGCAGCTTGTATCTAACCGAGACCTACGAGCAGTACTTC. It encodes CASSLYLTETYEQYF. The whole variable domain, filled in from reference TRBV5-6 and TRBJ2-7, reads DAGVTQSPTHLIKTRGQQVTLRCSPKSGHDTVSWYQQALGQGPQFIFQYYEEEERQRGNFPDRFSGHQFPNYSSELNVNALLLGDSALYLCASSLYLTETYEQYFGPGTRLTVT.

The chain carries TRBV19 and TRBJ2-2; 9 bases are a match to TRBD1. V was pared by 7 bases and J by 5 bases, with 8 bases of the junction left unmatched. The CDR3 loop spans 15 amino acids. Looked up from germline, CDR1 is LNHDA and CDR2 is SQIVND (reference sequence). The CDR3 region is CASNWDRELTGELFF. The CDR3 DNA reads as TGTGCCAGTAATTGGGACAGGGAATTGACCGGGGAGCTGTTTTTT.